These 5 T cell receptor beta chains were sequenced from one sample in a study of cytomegalovirus exposure and HLA in healthy donors. PCR was performed using 60 Vbeta and 13 Jbeta primers. Profiled with immunoSEQ multiplex PCR; TCRdb holds only in-frame clones, not every one. Counted here are roughly 110,000 clones, approximately 74% occurring once; the ten biggest clones make up 4.2%. Material for sequencing was PBMCs. The source of these receptors is a woman between 40 and 55 years old in good health and CMV-seropositive.

V is TRBV7-9 and J is TRBJ1-1, with D perhaps TRBD1 (5 bases). CDR1 SEHNR and CDR2 FQNEAQ come from the germline V gene (reference sequence). Trimming shortened V by 5 bases and J by 5 bases, and 9 bases separated the two germline ends. The CDR3 loop spans 12 amino acids. CDR3: CASSRGQTEAFF. Here the CDR3 DNA reads TGTGCCAGCAGCCGCGGACAAACTGAAGCTTTCTTT.

V usage is TRBV4-3 and J usage is TRBJ2-7; D not certain. CDR1 LGHNA and CDR2 YSLEER come from the germline V gene. The CDR3 is 16 amino acids. V lost 0 bases and J 1 base, leaving 13 bases between the germline ends. Here the CDR3 reads CASSQDARQRSYEQYF. In DNA, the CDR3 is TGCGCCAGCAGCCAAGATGCCAGGCAAAGGTCCTACGAGCAGTACTTC.

The chain joins TRBV5-1 to TRBJ2-1; 10 bases line up with TRBD2. Germline trimming cut 2 bases from V and 6 bases from J; bases unmatched to any gene: 8. The CDR3 is made up of 16 amino acids. CDR1 is SGHRS and CDR2 is YFSETQ in the germline V gene. For the CDR3, the DNA is TGCGCCAGCAGCTTTGGGCGGGCTAGCGGGAGCAATGAGCAGTTCTTC. Residues: CASSFGRASGSNEQFF.

This clone was observed once. The chain has TRBV9 and TRBJ2-6; D is undetermined. Germline CDR1 is SGDLS and CDR2 is YYNGEE. V lost 3 bases and J 0 bases, leaving 10 bases between the germline ends. The CDR3 length is 16 residues. The CDR3 loop reads CASSAHLGSGANVLTF. The CDR3 region has the DNA TGTGCCAGCAGCGCCCACCTCGGCTCTGGGGCCAACGTCCTGACTTTC.

The chain is built from TRBV7-3 and TRBJ2-1; 11 positions match TRBD2. Trimming cost V 5 bases and J 1 base; bases outside gene matches: 4. Germline V CDR1 and CDR2: SGHTA, FQGTGA. The CDR3 is made up of 16 amino acids. This chain's CDR3 is CASSLAGGVSYNEQFF. The CDR3 nucleotides read TGTGCCAGCAGCCTAGCGGGGGGCGTTTCCTACAATGAGCAGTTCTTC.